This T cell receptor beta chain was sequenced for a study of blood T cells in healthy people across ages (dated by TCRdb to the mid-2010s). Notes on the research overall: In model experiments, template switching captured roughly one uniquely barcoded TCR beta cDNA molecule for every two T cells. Age-related changes in TCR beta repertoire diversity were measured in the study by deep sequencing normalized with unique cDNA molecular identifiers. Two additional independent replicas of 1 million unique cDNA reads from the same blood draw were analyzed for two donors (one aged 18 to 29 and one aged 80 or older). To avoid experimental bias, donors of different ages were randomly spread across the sequencing lanes. Donors were grouped into four age groups: young (average roughly 17 years), middle-aged (39), aged (over 55) and long-lived (around 80). What the work shows at the level of the full study, not this receptor alone: Estimates of total diversity based on one million sequenced T cells were regarded as lower bounds and as underestimates. Observed TCR beta diversity per million T cells fell roughly linearly with age, and a significant reduction was already apparent by age roughly 41. Compared with the aged group, the long-lived group had more naive CD4+ T cells, fewer expanded clones and increased TCR diversity, a pattern suggesting age selection. Because donor CMV infection status was unknown, age-related changes in expanded clonotypes were potentially confounded. Observed TCR beta diversity correlated strongly with the percentage of naive T cells measured by flow cytometry. Because profiling used bulk unsorted PBMCs, naive and antigen-experienced compartments could not be compared conclusively.

Receptor libraries were prepared by 5' RACE. Sequencing used an Illumina HiSeq 2500. The second PCR ran for about 7 to 11 cycles and used a J-beta primer mix along with a sample-barcoded 5' primer. Each TCR beta cDNA molecule received a unique molecular identifier from a template-switch 5' adaptor carrying 12 random nucleotides. Each sample yielded at least 2.5 million CDR3-containing paired-end reads. First-strand cDNA synthesis was performed from all RNA using the Mint cDNA synthesis kit, with priming by a TRBC-specific oligonucleotide. Following uracil-DNA glycosylase treatment, a first 18-cycle PCR with universal primers M1SS and BC2_uni_R was performed on all cDNA. Under the source paper's analysis protocol: For normalization, 1 million high-quality reads were randomly selected from each sample, with every read carrying a distinct molecular identifier. Instead of being binned into consensus sequences, reads that shared molecular identifiers were thrown out. MiTCR, set to a Q25 quality threshold and the strictest error-elimination algorithm, was used for CDR3 identification, clonotype clustering and error correction. A nonparametric unseen species model with Euler transformation was used to estimate lower-bound total TCR beta diversity. TCRdb ran its own pipeline on the public reads, namely fastp trimming at Q25 and MiXCR clone calling, and kept in-frame beta chains. Rows with one shared CDR3 protein collapse into an entry with the most common genes and DNA. The V and J calls reflect TCRdb's pipeline rather than the authors' work. The sample table shows fewer than 750,000 distinct CDR3 sequences, and less than 60% are seen once. Of the sample, roughly 25% is held by the ten largest clones.

Donors were 39 systemically healthy Caucasian individuals from Russia aged about 6 to 100 years. Each donor gave 9 to 10 milliliters of peripheral blood, collected into EDTA-treated Vacutainer tubes. PBMCs were isolated by Ficoll-Paque density-gradient centrifugation, with at least 6 million obtained per sample. Total RNA was extracted from PBMCs with Trizol reagent, with at least 5 micrograms obtained per sample. For every donor, an aliquot of PBMCs went through flow cytometry to measure the percentages of naive CD45RAhigh/CD27high T cells. Worth noting for this clonotype: Its antigen remains undetermined. No per-base quality is available; no much larger clone lies one base away.

Including cysteine and phenylalanine, the CDR3 has 14 amino acids. Solely the CDR3 DNA is kept, with 42 bases framed from the first base. V is cut back by 4 bases and J by 6 bases, with 2 bases in the junction unmatched. Sequencing was carried out using blood. Here the chain combines TRBV12-3 or TRBV12-4 and TRBJ2-3, with 12 bases matching TRBD2. The TCR sequence derives from a man older than 75 in good health. The DNA sequence is as follows: TGTGCCAGCAGTTGGACTAGCGGGACCGATACGCAGTATTTT. The translation is CASSWTSGTDTQYF.